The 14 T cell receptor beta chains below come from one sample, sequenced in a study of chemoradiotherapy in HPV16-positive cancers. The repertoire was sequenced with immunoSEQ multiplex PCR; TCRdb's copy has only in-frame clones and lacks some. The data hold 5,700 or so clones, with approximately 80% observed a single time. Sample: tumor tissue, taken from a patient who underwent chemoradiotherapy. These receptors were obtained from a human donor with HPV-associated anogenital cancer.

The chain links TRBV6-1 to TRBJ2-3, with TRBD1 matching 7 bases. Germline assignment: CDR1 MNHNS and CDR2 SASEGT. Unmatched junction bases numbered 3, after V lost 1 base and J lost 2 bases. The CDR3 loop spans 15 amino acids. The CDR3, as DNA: TGTGCCAGCAGTGAAGAGGGACAGTACACAGATACGCAGTATTTT. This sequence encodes CASSEEGQYTDTQYF.

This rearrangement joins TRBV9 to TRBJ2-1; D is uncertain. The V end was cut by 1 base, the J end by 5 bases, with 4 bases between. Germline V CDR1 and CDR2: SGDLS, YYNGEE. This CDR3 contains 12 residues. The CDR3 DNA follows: TGTGCCAGCAGCGTAAACCACAATGAGCAGTTCTTC. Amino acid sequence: CASSVNHNEQFF.

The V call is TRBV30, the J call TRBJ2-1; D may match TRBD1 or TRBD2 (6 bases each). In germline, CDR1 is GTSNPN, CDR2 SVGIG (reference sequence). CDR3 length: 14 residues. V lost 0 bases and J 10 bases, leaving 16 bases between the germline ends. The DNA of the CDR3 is TGTGCCTGGAGTGTAGGGGGGCCGGAACTGGAGCAGTTCTTC. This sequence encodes CAWSVGGPELEQFF.

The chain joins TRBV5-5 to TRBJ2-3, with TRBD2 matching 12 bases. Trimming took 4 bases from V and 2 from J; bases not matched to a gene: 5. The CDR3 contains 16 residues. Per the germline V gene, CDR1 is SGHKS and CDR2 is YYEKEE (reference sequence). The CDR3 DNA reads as TGTGCCAGCAGCGCGGGGACTAGCGGGTTCACAGATACGCAGTATTTT. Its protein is CASSAGTSGFTDTQYF.

The DNA of the CDR3 is TGTGCCAGCAGCCCCCAGGGGGGGGGCGAGACCCAGTACTTC. It translates to CASSPQGGGETQYF. The chain recombines TRBV9 with TRBJ2-5; D may match TRBD1 or TRBD2 (7 bases each). The CDR3 loop spans 14 amino acids. The V end was cut by 4 bases, the J end by 5 bases, with 15 bases between. Germline V lookup: CDR1 SGDLS, CDR2 YYNGEE. The whole variable domain, filled in from reference TRBV9 and TRBJ2-5, reads DSGVTQTPKHLITATGQRVTLRCSPRSGDLSVYWYQQSLDQGLQFLIQYYNGEERAKGNILERFSAQQFPDLHSELNLSSLELGDSALYFCASSPQGGGETQYFGPGTRLLVL.

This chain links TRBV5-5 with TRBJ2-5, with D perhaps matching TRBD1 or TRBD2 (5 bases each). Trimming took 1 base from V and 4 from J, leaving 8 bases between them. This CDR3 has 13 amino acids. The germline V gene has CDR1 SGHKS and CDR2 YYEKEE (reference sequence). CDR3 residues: CASSLSGRETQYF. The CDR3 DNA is TGTGCCAGCAGCTTGTCAGGGAGAGAGACCCAGTACTTC.

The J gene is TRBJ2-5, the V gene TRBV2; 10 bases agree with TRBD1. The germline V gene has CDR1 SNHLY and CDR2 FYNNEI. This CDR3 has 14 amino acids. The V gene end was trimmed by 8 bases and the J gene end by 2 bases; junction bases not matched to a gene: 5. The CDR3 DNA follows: TGTGCCAGCCGGCCGGGACAGGGGCAAGAGACCCAGTACTTC. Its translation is CASRPGQGQETQYF.

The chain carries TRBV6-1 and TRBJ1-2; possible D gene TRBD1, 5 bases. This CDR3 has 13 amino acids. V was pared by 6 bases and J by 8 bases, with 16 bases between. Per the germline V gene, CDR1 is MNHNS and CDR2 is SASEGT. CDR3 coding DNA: TGTGCCAGCAGGGTAACAGTTACAGGCGGCTACACCTTC. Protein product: CASRVTVTGGYTF.

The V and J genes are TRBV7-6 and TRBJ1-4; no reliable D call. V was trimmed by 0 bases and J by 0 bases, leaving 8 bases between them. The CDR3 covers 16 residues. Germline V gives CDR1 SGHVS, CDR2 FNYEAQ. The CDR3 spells CASSLAVDATNEKLFF. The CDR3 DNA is TGTGCCAGCAGCTTAGCCGTTGATGCAACTAATGAAAAACTGTTTTTT.

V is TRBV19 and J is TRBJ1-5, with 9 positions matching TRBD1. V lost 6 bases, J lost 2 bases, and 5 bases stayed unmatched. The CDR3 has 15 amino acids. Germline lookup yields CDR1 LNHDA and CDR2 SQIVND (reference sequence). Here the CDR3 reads CASSRDRAGNQPQHF. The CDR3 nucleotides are TGTGCCAGTAGCCGGGACAGGGCGGGCAATCAGCCCCAGCATTTT.

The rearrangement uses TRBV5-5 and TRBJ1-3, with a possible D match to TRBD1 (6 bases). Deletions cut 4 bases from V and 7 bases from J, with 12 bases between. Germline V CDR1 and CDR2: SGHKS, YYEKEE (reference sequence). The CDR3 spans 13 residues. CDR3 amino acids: CASSPGGRNTIYF. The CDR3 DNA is TGTGCCAGCAGCCCCGGGGGCCGCAACACCATATATTTT.

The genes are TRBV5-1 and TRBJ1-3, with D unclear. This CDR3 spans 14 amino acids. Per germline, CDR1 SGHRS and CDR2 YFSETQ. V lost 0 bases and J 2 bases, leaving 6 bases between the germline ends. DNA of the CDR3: TGCGCCAGCAGCTTGGCTGGGGCTGGAAACACCATATATTTT. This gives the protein CASSLAGAGNTIYF.

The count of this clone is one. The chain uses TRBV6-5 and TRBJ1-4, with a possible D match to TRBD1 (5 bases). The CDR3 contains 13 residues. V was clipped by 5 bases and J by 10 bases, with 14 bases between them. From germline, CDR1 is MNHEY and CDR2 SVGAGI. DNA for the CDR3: TGTGCCAGCAGTATCCAGGGATACGGAAAACTGTTTTTT. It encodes CASSIQGYGKLFF.

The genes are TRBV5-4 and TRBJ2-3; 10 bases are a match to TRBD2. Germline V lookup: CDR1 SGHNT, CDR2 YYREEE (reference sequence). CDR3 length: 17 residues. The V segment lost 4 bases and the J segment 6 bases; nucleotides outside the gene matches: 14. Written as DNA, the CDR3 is TGTGCCAGCAGCCCATCCCTTCAGCGGGGGGGTTCTGATACGCAGTATTTT. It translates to CASSPSLQRGGSDTQYF.